Given below is one TCR beta chain in context. Its target is not known. The germline V and J ends were trimmed by 2 bases and 0 bases, with 15 bases remaining between them. This CDR3 has 17 residues. CDR1 is LGHNT and CDR2 is FRNRAP in the germline V gene. The use of a sample-barcoded 5' primer and a J-beta primer mix characterized a second PCR of roughly 7 to 11 cycles. Per-sample output comprised a minimum of 2.5 million paired-end reads containing CDR3. MiXCR was run by TCRdb on the 5' RACE reads, yielding one entry per CDR3 protein. The data show around 2 million distinct CDR3 sequences, with about two fifths seen just once and 20% to 25% held by the top ten. The record originates from a study of blood T cells in healthy people across ages. Study-level findings and limits: Because sorting was not performed, PBMCs prevented conclusive naive versus antigen-experienced comparison.

The specimen sequenced was blood. V usage is TRBV12-5 and J usage is TRBJ2-3, with D possibly being TRBD2 (7 bases). This TCR came from a human donor in good health. The CDR3 DNA reads as TGTGCTAGTGGTTTGTACGCGGGGGCCTCTAGCACAGATACGCAGTATTTT. Translating gives CASGLYAGASSTDTQYF.